Listed below are T cell receptor beta chains from one sample, sequenced in a study of cytomegalovirus exposure and HLA in healthy donors. Data came from immunoSEQ multiplex PCR; TCRdb stores just in-frame clones and leaves some out. The sample carries about 140,000 clones, roughly four fifths recorded once. The sequenced sample consisted of PBMCs. Receptors originate from a man between 18 and 35 years old in good health and CMV-seropositive. Both conserved end residues are part of each CDR3. D genes are given only for firm matches. The size field is filled for only some rows; it gives once, few, many or a size class.

V gene: TRBV27; D gene: .; clone size: .; J gene: TRBJ1-4; CDR3 DNA: TGTGCCAGCACCTCATCAGGGCTTCATAATGAAAAACTGTTTTTT; CDR3 protein: CASTSSGLHNEKLFF
V gene: TRBV29-1; D gene: .; clone size: .; J gene: TRBJ1-1; CDR3 DNA: TGCAGCGTTGAAGACTCCGTACGTTGGGAGGACAAAATGAACACTGAAGCTTTCTTT; CDR3 protein: CSVEDSVRWEDKMNTEAFF
V gene: TRBV28; D gene: TRBD1; clone size: .; J gene: TRBJ2-7; CDR3 DNA: TGTGCCAGCAGTTCCTGGACAGGGGGGGACGAGCAGTACTTC; CDR3 protein: CASSSWTGGDEQYF
V gene: TRBV5-4; D gene: .; clone size: .; J gene: TRBJ2-3; CDR3 DNA: TGTGCCAGCAGCTCTTCGGGACAAAACACAGATACGCAGTATTTT; CDR3 protein: CASSSSGQNTDTQYF
V gene: TRBV9; D gene: .; clone size: .; J gene: TRBJ2-5; CDR3 DNA: TGTGCCAGCGGGGCCCAAGAAGAGACCCAGTACTTC; CDR3 protein: CASGAQEETQYF
V gene: TRBV2; D gene: TRBD1; clone size: few; J gene: TRBJ1-3; CDR3 DNA: TGTGCCAGCAGACAGGGGGGGAAAAGCTCTGGAAACACCATATATTTT; CDR3 protein: CASRQGGKSSGNTIYF
V gene: TRBV28; D gene: TRBD1; clone size: once; J gene: TRBJ2-1; CDR3 DNA: TGTGCCATCAAACGGTCGGGACAGGGACCTTACAGCGAGCAGTTCTTC; CDR3 protein: CAIKRSGQGPYSEQFF
V gene: TRBV14; D gene: .; clone size: .; J gene: TRBJ2-5; CDR3 DNA: TGTGCCAGCAGCCCGGTAGCAGGGGGGTACCAAGAGACCCAGTACTTC; CDR3 protein: CASSPVAGGYQETQYF
V gene: TRBV19; D gene: .; clone size: .; J gene: TRBJ2-3; CDR3 DNA: TGTGCCAGTAGTATCGAGGAAGATACGCAGTATTTT; CDR3 protein: CASSIEEDTQYF
V gene: TRBV29-1; D gene: .; clone size: .; J gene: TRBJ2-7; CDR3 DNA: TGCAGCGCTACCTCCCTGACAGCCTTCTACGAGCAGTACTTC; CDR3 protein: CSATSLTAFYEQYF
V gene: TRBV4-1; D gene: TRBD2; clone size: few; J gene: TRBJ2-7; CDR3 DNA: TGCGCCAGCAGCCAATGGGCTAGCGGGAGCTCCTACGAGCAGTACTTC; CDR3 protein: CASSQWASGSSYEQYF
V gene: TRBV5-1; D gene: TRBD1; clone size: .; J gene: TRBJ1-2; CDR3 DNA: TGCGCCAGCAGTTCGGGACAGGCCGACTATGGCTACACCTTC; CDR3 protein: CASSSGQADYGYTF